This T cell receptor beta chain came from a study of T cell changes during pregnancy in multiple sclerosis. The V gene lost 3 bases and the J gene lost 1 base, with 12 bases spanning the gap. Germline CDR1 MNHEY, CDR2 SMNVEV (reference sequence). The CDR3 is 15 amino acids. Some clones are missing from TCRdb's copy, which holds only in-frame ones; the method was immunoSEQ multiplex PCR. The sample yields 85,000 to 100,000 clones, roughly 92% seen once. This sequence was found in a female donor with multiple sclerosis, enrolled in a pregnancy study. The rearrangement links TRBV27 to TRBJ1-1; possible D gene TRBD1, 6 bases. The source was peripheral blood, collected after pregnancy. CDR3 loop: CASSFGRTANTEAFF. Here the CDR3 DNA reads TGTGCCAGCAGTTTCGGGAGGACAGCGAACACTGAAGCTTTCTTT.